The rows below give T cell receptor beta chains drawn from one sample of a study of immune heterogeneity within non-small cell lung tumors. MiXCR, run by TCRdb on the multiplex PCR reads, gives a single entry per CDR3 protein. The data contain about 15,000 distinct CDR3 sequences, roughly 29% of them seen just once; the ten biggest clones take up roughly 4%. The sample consisted of lung tumor tissue. All receptors derive from a man between 40 and 49 years old with non-small cell lung cancer. The CDR3 runs from the conserved cysteine through the conserved F or W. Each record gives: V gene, J gene, CDR3 protein.

TRBV5-1	TRBJ1-4	CASSSDGGNEKLFF
TRBV10-3	TRBJ1-2	CAISEPGTTNYGYTF
TRBV5-1	TRBJ2-5	CASSLPPPETQYF
TRBV20-1	TRBJ1-1	CSARVTRSGTVNTEAFF
TRBV6-1	TRBJ2-7	CASSYGRVTYEQYF
TRBV7-8	TRBJ2-2	CASSLVSDSNTGELFF
TRBV7-9	TRBJ2-4	CASSLGLRSAKNIQYF
TRBV6-2/TRBV6-3	TRBJ1-6	CASRKWDASNSPLHF
TRBV5-1	TRBJ2-1	CASSSGLGSLGNEQFF
TRBV9	TRBJ1-6	CASSWGQGADSPLHF
TRBV5-6	TRBJ2-7	CAISLVGSPFEQYF
TRBV2	TRBJ2-3	CASSAGTGITDTQYF
TRBV7-2	TRBJ1-6	CASSLIRADSLLHF
TRBV5-6	TRBJ1-6	CASSFPAYNSPLHF
TRBV3-1	TRBJ2-7	CASSQDGTPIREQYF
TRBV12-3/TRBV12-4	TRBJ2-7	CASSLGRNSYEQYF
TRBV24-1	TRBJ2-3	CATSDSGADTQYF
TRBV7-2	TRBJ1-2	CASSSTRNYGYTF
TRBV20-1	TRBJ1-2	CSARSSWSYGYTF
TRBV3-1	TRBJ1-3	CASSPRVSSGNTIYF
TRBV20-1	TRBJ2-2	CSALTAGLSTGELFF
TRBV6-1	TRBJ1-4	CASSWTRSNEKLFF
TRBV7-9	TRBJ1-4	CASSSGQGPNEKLFF
TRBV30	TRBJ1-2	CAWSVGGQGLGGYTF
TRBV2	TRBJ2-2	CASSATRTGELFF
TRBV4-1	TRBJ1-3	CASSPRGGNTIYF
TRBV6-1	TRBJ2-7	CASTSLQGRYEQYF
TRBV20-1	TRBJ1-2	CSAPQRGFLDYGYTF
TRBV7-3	TRBJ2-5	CASSHGGEETQYF
TRBV5-1	TRBJ1-3	CASSLRGQLDGNTIYF
TRBV9	TRBJ2-3	CASSVLDTDTQYF
TRBV7-3	TRBJ2-1	CASSPSSGSTNEQFF
TRBV7-2	TRBJ1-2	CASSVTGDYGYTF
TRBV20-1	TRBJ2-1	CSARDGAGVSYNEQFF
TRBV6-6	TRBJ2-3	CASSYPTSGRVTSTDTQYF
TRBV24-1	TRBJ2-5	CATNDFGLAGVETQYF
TRBV10-3	TRBJ2-3	CAISESEGSTDTQYF
TRBV20-1	TRBJ2-1	CSARDSGVIVEQFF
TRBV6-1	TRBJ1-5	CASSEGVLYSNQPQHF
TRBV9	TRBJ2-5	CASSAQNRGPGETQYF
TRBV12-3/TRBV12-4	TRBJ1-1	CASKISVRDTEAFF
TRBV10-3	TRBJ2-6	CATTRGQGAGANVLTF
TRBV12-3/TRBV12-4	TRBJ1-1	CASSLRERTEAFF
TRBV14	TRBJ1-3	CASSLIPGGSGNTIYF
TRBV12-5	TRBJ2-7	CASVHGTKYEQYF
TRBV7-8	TRBJ2-7	CASSDPGLAGDEQYF
TRBV12-3/TRBV12-4	TRBJ1-5	CASSPDRGNQPQHF
TRBV7-9	TRBJ1-5	CASSFPPSNQPQHF
TRBV9	TRBJ1-1	CASSVGDLNTEAFF
TRBV30	TRBJ1-1	CAWKQGRTEAFF
TRBV7-9	TRBJ1-2	CASSLVKGHGGYTF
TRBV20-1	TRBJ2-5	CSAGGTSGRAGQETQYF
TRBV20-1	TRBJ1-5	CSAIPGGPNQPQHF
TRBV20-1	TRBJ2-1	CSADRTSGSRNEQFF
TRBV5-1	TRBJ2-1	CASSRGPDNEQFF
TRBV14	TRBJ1-1	CASTPGTGMNTEAFF
TRBV18	TRBJ1-1	CASSTQGRTTEAFF
TRBV4-2	TRBJ2-6	CASSQEGVGGANVLTF
TRBV20-1	TRBJ2-7	CSAGTSGLTCEQHF
TRBV19	TRBJ2-7	CASSTGTSGRPYEQYF